Presented here are 16 T cell receptor beta chains from one specimen sequenced in a study of neurological immune-mediated disorders. TCRdb reprocessed the 5' RACE reads via MiXCR and lists one record per CDR3 protein. The sample holds 25,000 to 30,000 distinct CDR3 sequences, around 3.4% seen once. Sequenced input: PBMCs. The receptors derive from a woman in her twenties or thirties with multiple sclerosis.

This clonotype was recorded at least ten times. The chain links TRBV5-5 to TRBJ2-1; the D gene is possibly TRBD2 (6 bases). This CDR3 has 18 residues. Germline V CDR1 and CDR2: SGHKS, YYEKEE (reference sequence). V dropped 1 base and J dropped 10 bases, with 27 bases sitting between them. The CDR3 DNA follows: TGTGCCAGCAGCTTGCGTGGTGCTCCGGGCCTCGCCGGAGGGGAGCAGTTCTTC. This encodes CASSLRGAPGLAGGEQFF. Based on the CDR3 plus reference TRBV5-5 and TRBJ2-1, the full variable domain is DAGVTQSPTHLIKTRGQQVTLRCSPISGHKSVSWYQQVLGQGPQFIFQYYEKEERGRGNFPDRFSARQFPNYSSELNVNALLLGDSALYLCASSLRGAPGLAGGEQFFGPGTRLTVL.

At least ten counts were recorded for this clonotype. The chain has TRBV7-6 and TRBJ1-3; TRBD1 is a possible D gene (5 bases). The CDR3 sequence is 15 residues long. Per germline, CDR1 SGHVS and CDR2 FNYEAQ. V was trimmed by 6 bases and J by 0 bases, leaving 12 bases between them. Here the CDR3 reads CASRPSGGSGNTIYF. The CDR3 coding sequence is TGTGCCAGCAGGCCTTCGGGGGGCTCTGGAAACACCATATATTTT. The full variable domain, in which reference TRBV7-6 and TRBJ1-3 provide the parts outside the CDR3, is GAGVSQSPRYKVTKRGQDVALRCDPISGHVSLYWYRQALGQGPEFLTYFNYEAQQDKSGLPNDRFSAERPEGSISTLTIQRTEQRDSAMYRCASRPSGGSGNTIYFGEGSWLTVV.

This clonotype has only a few counts. Just one base apart from a much larger clone, this may be a read error. DNA for the CDR3: TGTGCCAGCAGCAAAGTGGAGGAAAAGCAGTTCTTC. Residues: CASSKVEEKQFF. The V gene is TRBV3-1, the J gene TRBJ2-1, with a tentative D call TRBD2 (5 bases). CDR3 length: 12 residues. Germline assignment: CDR1 LGHDT and CDR2 YNNKEL (reference sequence). The germline V and J ends were trimmed by 5 bases and 11 bases, with 13 bases remaining between them.

Sample share makes this clonotype medium-sized. The gene calls are TRBV7-9 and TRBJ2-7; D is perhaps TRBD2 (6 bases). Per the germline V gene, CDR1 is SEHNR and CDR2 is FQNEAQ (reference sequence). This CDR3 comprises 14 residues. The germline V and J ends were trimmed by 5 bases and 5 bases, with 16 bases remaining between them. The DNA of the CDR3 is TGTGCCAGCAGCCATCCGGGACTCCCGAACGAGCAGTACTTC. Translated: CASSHPGLPNEQYF.

This clonotype was detected many times. The V and J genes are TRBV5-1 and TRBJ2-3, with 10 bases fitting TRBD2. Trimming removed 0 bases from V and 4 bases from J; junction bases left unmatched: 11. CDR3 length: 18 residues. The germline gives CDR1 SGHRS, CDR2 YFSETQ. The CDR3 here is CASSLAGASGSGPDTQYF. The CDR3 coding sequence is TGCGCCAGCAGCTTGGCCGGAGCTAGCGGGAGTGGGCCAGATACGCAGTATTTT.

This clonotype was found many times. This sequence joins TRBV6-2 or TRBV6-3 and TRBJ2-7; TRBD2 agrees at 10 bases. From germline, CDR1 is MNHEY and CDR2 SVGEGT. V shed 4 bases, J shed 1 base, and the junction held 7 bases outside the gene matches. This CDR3 is built from 16 residues. CDR3 nucleotides: TGTGCCAGCAGTTCGTCACAACTAGCGGGGTCCTACGAGCAGTACTTC. Translated: CASSSSQLAGSYEQYF.

This clonotype has at least ten counts. V gene TRBV12-3 or TRBV12-4 combines with J gene TRBJ1-5; D is ambiguous. V was cut by 6 bases and J by 2 bases, with 8 bases left in between. This CDR3 is 13 amino acids long. The CDR3 spells CASREYGNQPQHF. In DNA form, the CDR3 reads TGTGCCAGCAGAGAGTATGGCAATCAGCCCCAGCATTTT.

This clonotype was observed once. The germline gene is not matched at one end of the junction; a read error may be the cause. The V and J genes are TRBV5-1 and TRBJ1-5, with D unclear. CDR1 is SGHRS and CDR2 is YFSETQ in the germline V gene. The CDR3 is 13 amino acids. CDR3 bases: TGCGCCAGCAGCCCGGTGCCCAATCAGTCCCAGAATTTT. Translation gives CASSPVPNQSQNF.

This clonotype has at least ten counts. The chain has TRBV7-3 and TRBJ2-7, with 7 positions matching TRBD1. The CDR3 contains 13 residues. V shed 1 base and J 7 bases; nucleotides not matched to a gene: 4. Germline CDR1 SGHTA, CDR2 FQGTGA. Written as DNA, the CDR3 is TGTGCCAGCAGCTTAAGTACAGGGGTTGAGCAGTACTTC. Protein product: CASSLSTGVEQYF.

In this sample, this clonotype turned up many times. V usage is TRBV12-3 or TRBV12-4 and J usage is TRBJ2-7; no clear D. The CDR3 has 12 amino acids. The ends were cut back, 5 bases at V and 6 bases at J, with 11 bases in the middle. CDR3 nucleotides: TGTGCCAGCAGTCACAGATATGGCGAGCAGTACTTC. Translating it yields CASSHRYGEQYF.

This clonotype was counted between two and nine times. This rearrangement joins TRBV12-3 or TRBV12-4 to TRBJ1-2; D possibly corresponds to TRBD1 (5 bases). This CDR3 spans 13 amino acids. With 6 bases removed from V and 4 bases from J, the gap between germline ends came to 12 bases. The CDR3 nucleotides are TGTGCCAGCAGAGACAGCTTTTCCTATGGCTACACCTTC. Translated, it gives CASRDSFSYGYTF.

This clonotype occurred many times. This rearrangement joins TRBV11-2 to TRBJ2-1; possibly TRBD1 for D (5 bases). The CDR3 sequence is 15 residues long. CDR1 and CDR2 (germline): SGHAT, FQNNGV. Trimming stripped 1 base from V and 7 bases from J, with 14 bases between. The CDR3 DNA reads as TGTGCCAGCAGCTTAGCGTCAGGGTATATGAATGAGCAGTTCTTC. Its protein product is CASSLASGYMNEQFF.

This clonotype was seen at least ten times. The rearrangement joins TRBV20-1 to TRBJ1-4, with TRBD1 matching 7 bases. Trimming took 5 bases from V and 5 from J; bases not matched to a gene: 8. CDR3 length: 14 residues. Germline V gene sequence: CDR1 DFQATT, CDR2 SNEGSKA (reference sequence). CDR3 protein: CSASWTGKNEKLFF. As DNA, the CDR3 is TGCAGTGCTTCCTGGACAGGCAAGAATGAAAAACTGTTTTTT.

There are many counts of this clonotype. This chain joins TRBV5-8 and TRBJ2-5; D may be TRBD1 or TRBD2 (7 bases each). Per the germline V gene, CDR1 is SGHTS and CDR2 is YDEGEE. Trimming removed 6 bases from V and 1 base from J, with 22 bases in between. This CDR3 contains 17 residues. In DNA form, the CDR3 reads TGTGCCAGCACCATCTCGGGGAGGGGGCAGACCCAAGAGACCCAGTACTTC. This gives the protein CASTISGRGQTQETQYF.

This clonotype was seen many times. The rearrangement joins TRBV20-1 to TRBJ2-7; 14 bases agree with TRBD2. There are 16 residues in the CDR3. From germline, CDR1 is DFQATT and CDR2 SNEGSKA (reference sequence). Trimming took 4 bases from V and 7 from J; bases not matched to a gene: 12. The CDR3 sequence: CSAKGTSGSATKEQYF. The DNA of the CDR3 is TGCAGTGCTAAGGGGACTAGCGGGAGCGCTACAAAAGAGCAGTACTTC.

This clonotype is judged medium-sized. The DNA for the CDR3 is TGTGCCAGCAGCCAAGATCCGGGGGGACGTTCTAACTATGGCTACACCTTC. It encodes CASSQDPGGRSNYGYTF. The gene calls are TRBV4-2 and TRBJ1-2, with D possibly being TRBD1 (5 bases). Trimming removed 0 bases at V and 0 bases at J, with 14 bases between. Germline V gene sequence: CDR1 LGHNA, CDR2 YNFKEQ. The CDR3 is 17 residues long.